This T cell receptor (beta chain) was identified in a study of cytomegalovirus exposure and HLA in healthy donors. Study-wide results and limits: It was in a later analysis that TCR association rates were seen to vary by HLA locus, highest for DRB1 and lowest for HLA-C.

The PCR employed 60 Vbeta primers together with 13 Jbeta primers. Here immunoSEQ multiplex PCR was the method, and the copy in TCRdb shows in-frame clones only, minus some. The sample consists of tens of thousands of clones, over 60% of them appearing once. The J segment lost 7 bases and the V segment lost 4 bases, leaving 4 bases of the junction unmatched. The CDR3 length is 13 residues. From germline, CDR1 is SEHNR and CDR2 FQNEAQ (reference sequence). As regards this clone: Antigen specificity is unknown.

The V gene is TRBV7-9, the J gene TRBJ2-1; 7 bases are a match to TRBD2. This receptor was identified in a man aged 40-55 years in good health and CMV-seropositive. Sequenced input: PBMCs. CDR3 loop: CASSYSGNNEQFF. CDR3 DNA: TGTGCCAGCAGCTACAGCGGGAATAATGAGCAGTTCTTC.